This TCR beta chain originates from a study of molecular identifiers for immune sequencing clone quantification. CD8+CD4-CCR7+CD45RA+ sorting gave the naive CD8 T cells. This clonotype was observed at least ten times. TCRdb ran MiXCR on the PCR reads and lists one entry per CDR3 protein. Of about 640,000 distinct CDR3 sequences in the sample, about 20% were seen once. Germline V gives CDR1 MGHRA, CDR2 YSYEKL. This CDR3 spans 15 amino acids. V lost 0 bases, J lost 7 bases, and 13 bases lay in between. The V and J genes are TRBV4-1 and TRBJ1-5; perhaps TRBD1 as D (5 bases). Sequencing was done on a sample of naive CD8+ T cells from blood, with Jurkat cell RNA spiked in. The subset is: FACS-sorted CD8+CD4-CCR7+CD45RA+ naive T cells. This sequence originates from a human donor in good health. Some libraries in this study had Jurkat cell RNA spiked in. DNA for the CDR3: TGCGCCAGCAGCCAAGAAGGGGATTCGGGACAGCCCCAGCATTTT. It yields the protein CASSQEGDSGQPQHF.